The 25 T cell receptor beta chains below all came from one sample that was sequenced in a study of post-analysis software for immune sequencing data. Points from the study as a whole: Controls showed lower frequencies than patients for five TRBV segments, and TRBV5-6, TRBV5-1 and TRBV20-1 were among these.

Their recognized antigens are unknown. cDNA libraries of TCR beta carried unique molecular identifiers. TCRdb passed the PCR reads through MiXCR, listing each CDR3 protein once. The table includes about 770,000 distinct CDR3 sequences, around 42% detected once. Sequencing used blood. All receptors derive from a girl between 10 and 17 years old with multiple sclerosis.

The table lists this clonotype with a few counts. The J gene is TRBJ2-1, the V gene TRBV7-2; 10 bases are shared with TRBD2. The germline gives CDR1 SGHTA, CDR2 FQGNSA. The CDR3 spans 18 residues. The trim removed 0 bases at V and 8 bases at J, leaving 13 bases unmatched. The CDR3 loop is CASSLASRRLAGVDEQFF. CDR3 DNA sequence: TGTGCCAGCAGCTTAGCCAGCCGGCGGCTAGCGGGAGTTGATGAGCAGTTCTTC.

This chain uses TRBV12-3 or TRBV12-4 with TRBJ1-5, with TRBD1 as a possible D gene (5 bases). The V end was cut by 3 bases, the J end by 2 bases, with 20 bases between. The CDR3 has 18 residues. The CDR3 coding sequence is TGTGCCAGCAGTTTTGCAGGGTCAACTAGTAGAGGCAATCAGCCCCAGCATTTT. Translated: CASSFAGSTSRGNQPQHF.

The chain combines TRBV7-6 with TRBJ2-1, with 7 bases fitting TRBD2. This CDR3 is built from 17 residues. After removal of 2 bases from V and 0 bases from J, the junction contained 7 bases not matched to a gene. CDR1 and CDR2 (germline): SGHVS, FNYEAQ. The CDR3 nucleotides read TGTGCCAGCAGCTTAAGGGGAGGGCCCTACTCCTACAATGAGCAGTTCTTC. Translation: CASSLRGGPYSYNEQFF.

In this sample, this clonotype turned up once. The chain couples TRBV7-9 to TRBJ1-4; D unresolved. Germline CDR1 and CDR2: SEHNR and FQNEAQ (reference sequence). The CDR3 runs to 16 residues. The V and J ends lost 1 base and 12 bases respectively, with 21 bases between them. The CDR3 region is CASSLGLGQVENELFF. The DNA for the CDR3 is TGTGCCAGCAGCTTAGGATTAGGGCAGGTTGAGAATGAACTGTTTTTT.

This clonotype occurred many times. The genes are TRBV6-5 and TRBJ2-5; D possibly corresponds to TRBD1 (6 bases). This CDR3 has 15 amino acids. Germline CDR1 MNHEY, CDR2 SVGAGI. Trimming removed 5 bases from V and 2 bases from J, with 15 bases in between. CDR3 region: CASSQRPGVQETQYF. DNA of the CDR3: TGTGCCAGCAGTCAACGACCAGGGGTGCAAGAGACCCAGTACTTC.

V gene TRBV20-1 combines with J gene TRBJ2-7, with 8 bases aligning to TRBD2. This CDR3 spans 15 amino acids. V dropped 0 bases and J dropped 7; count of bases not matched to a gene: 11. The V gene's germline CDR1 is DFQATT and CDR2 SNEGSKA (reference sequence). In DNA form, the CDR3 reads TGCAGTGCTAGAGATTACAGGACTAGCTCGGGAGAGCAGTACTTC. Its protein is CSARDYRTSSGEQYF.

V usage is TRBV20-1 and J usage is TRBJ2-7; D uncertain. The CDR3 spans 13 residues. Germline CDR1 reads DFQATT; CDR2 reads SNEGSKA (reference sequence). V dropped 0 bases and J dropped 5 bases, with 11 bases sitting between them. The DNA of the CDR3 is TGCAGTGCTAGAGATTTCCGCTTGGACGAGCAGTACTTC. Translating it yields CSARDFRLDEQYF.

The J gene is TRBJ2-3, the V gene TRBV7-9; D possibly uses TRBD1 or TRBD2 (5 bases each). The CDR3 consists of 12 residues. Germline CDR1 is SEHNR and CDR2 is FQNEAQ (reference sequence). V gave up 8 bases and J gave up 5 bases, with 11 bases separating them. CDR3 DNA: TGTGCCAGCTGCAGGGACGGAGATACGCAGTATTTT. Translation: CASCRDGDTQYF.

This clonotype was recorded a few times. The chain carries TRBV7-9 and TRBJ2-5; 7 bases match TRBD1. The V segment lost 10 bases and the J segment 1 base; nucleotides outside the gene matches: 6. There are 13 residues in the CDR3. Germline CDR1 SEHNR, CDR2 FQNEAQ (reference sequence). The CDR3 nucleotides read TGTGCCACCAGGGGGACAGCCCAAGAGACCCAGTACTTC. Translation: CATRGTAQETQYF.

The V and J genes are TRBV6-2 or TRBV6-3 and TRBJ2-5, with 9 positions matching TRBD2. The J call is in doubt because the DNA end fits TRBJ2-4 better. Germline CDR1 and CDR2: MNHEY and SVGEGT. This CDR3 contains 14 residues. CDR3 protein: CASSYFAGGDIQYF. CDR3 nucleotide sequence: TGTGCCAGCAGTTACTTCGCGGGAGGGGACATTCAGTACTTC.

This chain links TRBV3-1 with TRBJ2-7; the D gene could be TRBD1 or TRBD2 (5 bases each). Germline loops: CDR1 LGHDT, CDR2 YNNKEL (reference sequence). Trimming took 4 bases from V and 2 from J, leaving 12 bases between them. The CDR3 loop spans 14 amino acids. The CDR3 DNA reads as TGTGCCAGCAGCCCTGGGACCGTTACCTACGAGCAGTACTTC. Translated, it gives CASSPGTVTYEQYF.

This clonotype was detected a few times. The chain recombines TRBV7-9 with TRBJ1-1, with a tentative D call TRBD1 (6 bases). Trimming shortened V by 3 bases and J by 3 bases, and 11 bases separated the two germline ends. This CDR3 contains 14 residues. Germline V gene data show CDR1 as SEHNR and CDR2 as FQNEAQ (reference sequence). The CDR3 spells CASSLSGADTEAFF. The CDR3 nucleotides read TGTGCCAGCAGCTTGTCAGGGGCTGACACTGAAGCTTTCTTT.

The chain is built from TRBV12-3 or TRBV12-4 and TRBJ1-4, with TRBD1 matching 9 bases. V was pared by 7 bases and J by 7 bases, with 19 bases of the junction left unmatched. The CDR3 is made up of 18 amino acids. CDR3 DNA sequence: TGTGCCAGCACCCAACCGGGACAGGGACTGGGTTTGGGTGAAAAACTGTTTTTT. Translating it yields CASTQPGQGLGLGEKLFF.

V gene TRBV25-1 combines with J gene TRBJ2-7; D ambiguous. This CDR3 region has 14 residues. Germline V gene data show CDR1 as MGHDK and CDR2 as SYGVNS. Trimming pared 4 bases from V and 6 bases from J, leaving 16 bases between. CDR3 in amino acids: CASSGPSLGSEQYF. The CDR3 nucleotides are TGTGCCAGCAGTGGCCCGTCATTGGGGTCCGAGCAGTACTTC.

V usage is TRBV5-1 and J usage is TRBJ2-1; 7 bases match TRBD2. In germline, CDR1 is SGHRS, CDR2 YFSETQ. The CDR3 is 15 residues long. V dropped 0 bases and J dropped 3; count of bases not matched to a gene: 3. For the CDR3, the DNA is TGCGCCAGCAGCTTGGCTAGCGGCCTCTACAATGAGCAGTTCTTC. Translated: CASSLASGLYNEQFF.

The chain employs TRBV2 and TRBJ2-7, with 7 positions matching TRBD1. Trimming cost V 9 bases and J 1 base; bases outside gene matches: 9. The CDR3 is 14 amino acids. Germline V gene lookup returns CDR1 SNHLY and CDR2 FYNNEI. CDR3 coding DNA: TGTGCCAGACAGAGGACAGGCGAATCCTACGAGCAGTACTTC. Translated: CARQRTGESYEQYF.

The V and J genes are TRBV6-5 and TRBJ2-4, with D possibly being TRBD1 or TRBD2 (5 bases each). CDR1 and CDR2 from the germline V gene are MNHEY and SVGAGI. The CDR3 runs 15 residues. Deletions cut 0 bases from V and 8 bases from J, with 14 bases between. Here the CDR3 DNA reads TGTGCCAGCAGTTACTCGAATGGGGGAGTCGACATTCAGTACTTC. Amino acids: CASSYSNGGVDIQYF.

The V gene is TRBV29-1, the J gene TRBJ2-1; perhaps TRBD2 as D (6 bases). In germline, CDR1 is SQVTM, CDR2 ANQGSEA. The V end lost 4 bases, the J end lost 2 bases, and 15 bases lay between the germline ends. The CDR3 runs 15 residues. The CDR3 protein is CSVGLRLAPYNEQFF. In nucleotides, the CDR3 is TGCAGCGTTGGCCTCCGGCTAGCGCCCTACAATGAGCAGTTCTTC.

The V call is TRBV7-2, the J call TRBJ2-7; 8 bases fit TRBD1. The trim removed 3 bases at V and 3 bases at J, leaving 10 bases unmatched. Per the germline V gene, CDR1 is SGHTA and CDR2 is FQGNSA. This CDR3 has 16 amino acids. Written as DNA, the CDR3 is TGTGCCAGCAGCTTTGCAGGGGGCGGGACCGACTACGAGCAGTACTTC. This sequence encodes CASSFAGGGTDYEQYF.

The J gene is TRBJ2-1, the V gene TRBV30; TRBD2 agrees at 7 bases. V lost 0 bases and J lost 6; bases outside the gene matches: 8. The CDR3 contains 15 residues. CDR1 and CDR2 (germline): GTSNPN, SVGIG (reference sequence). The CDR3: CAWSVGGRAPNEQFF. CDR3 sequence (DNA): TGTGCCTGGAGTGTGGGGGGGAGGGCCCCCAATGAGCAGTTCTTC. Together with reference TRBV30 and TRBJ2-1, the CDR3 gives the full variable domain: SQTIHQWPATLVQPVGSPLSLECTVEGTSNPNLYWYRQAAGRGLQLLFYSVGIGQISSEVPQNLSASRPQDRQFILSSKKLLLSDSGFYLCAWSVGGRAPNEQFFGPGTRLTVL.

V and J are TRBV5-6 and TRBJ1-1, with D unresolved. The CDR3 extends over 16 amino acids. The ends were cut back, 3 bases at V and 4 bases at J, with 19 bases in the middle. The V gene's germline CDR1 is SGHDT and CDR2 YYEEEE. Here the CDR3 DNA reads TGTGCCAGCAGCTGGACCCCGGGCCCAAGCAGCACTGAAGCTTTCTTT. Protein product: CASSWTPGPSSTEAFF.

This chain uses TRBV5-1 with TRBJ2-7; perhaps TRBD2 as D (5 bases). The CDR3 is made up of 14 amino acids. Germline V gene lookup returns CDR1 SGHRS and CDR2 YFSETQ. V lost 0 bases and J lost 3, with 10 bases in between. CDR3 in DNA: TGCGCCAGCAGCTTGGATATAGCGCTCTACGAGCAGTACTTC. This translates into CASSLDIALYEQYF.

The rearrangement uses TRBV7-9 and TRBJ2-7; the D gene is possibly TRBD1 (5 bases). The J call is doubtful: the DNA matches TRBJ2-5 better. The CDR3 runs to 16 residues. Looked up from germline, CDR1 is SEHNR and CDR2 is FQNEAQ (reference sequence). The DNA for the CDR3 is TGTGCCAGCAGGTCAAGGCGGACAATCGGAGCGGAGACCCAGTACTTC. It is translated as CASRSRRTIGAETQYF.

This sequence joins TRBV27 and TRBJ2-1, with 9 bases identical to TRBD2. The CDR3 extends over 18 amino acids. Looked up from germline, CDR1 is MNHEY and CDR2 is SMNVEV (reference sequence). V lost 4 bases to trimming and J lost 6 bases; unmatched junction nucleotides: 16. The CDR3 nucleotides read TGTGCCAGCAGTTCCCTAGGGGGTAGCGGGAGACCCTGCAATGAGCAGTTCTTC. Amino acid sequence: CASSSLGGSGRPCNEQFF.

The chain has TRBV21-1 and TRBJ1-2; TRBD1, the table's D call, was not compared with the DNA. TRBV21-1 is termed a pseudogene. The CDR3 is made up of 16 amino acids. The CDR3 sequence is CASSKVGPGDNYGYTF. As DNA, the CDR3 is TGTGCCAGCAGCAAAGTGGGGCCAGGGGATAACTATGGCTACACCTTC.